The source of this T cell receptor beta chain is a study of blood T cell repertoires in COVID-19. Study at large: The cDNA or gDNA used as material had been derived from T cells, B-cell-depleted T cells, or PBMCs.

Original processing notes: Nucleated cell number was recorded as an estimate derived from reference gene primer amplification. Profiled with immunoSEQ multiplex PCR; TCRdb holds only in-frame clones, not every one. V, J and clone size derive from that table, while D and trimming were established from the DNA sequence. The repertoire holds over 90,000 clones, with nearly 85% as singletons. Germline lookup yields CDR1 SGHNT and CDR2 YYREEE (reference sequence). The CDR3 spans 14 residues. V lost 2 bases to trimming and J lost 9 bases, with 12 bases between them. Sequenced: peripheral blood. This chain joins TRBV5-4 and TRBJ1-6, with TRBD1 as a possible D gene (5 bases). This TCR was sampled from a human donor in a cohort sampled during active or convalescent COVID-19. This CDR3 reads CASSLYGQGSPLHF. CDR3 sequence (DNA): TGTGCCAGCAGCTTATACGGCCAGGGTTCACCCCTCCACTTT. Using reference TRBV5-4 and TRBJ1-6 for the parts outside the CDR3, the full variable domain is ETGVTQSPTHLIKTRGQQVTLRCSSQSGHNTVSWYQQALGQGPQFIFQYYREEENGRGNFPPRFSGLQFPNYSSELNVNALELDDSALYLCASSLYGQGSPLHFGNGTRLTVT.